The subject of this entry is one TCR beta chain. Clones were read by immunoSEQ multiplex PCR, and TCRdb kept only the in-frame ones, dropping some. The sample shows about 12,000 clones, about 74% of them seen only once. The data stem from a study of ipilimumab plus nivolumab after autologous stem cell transplantation. The germline CDR1 and CDR2 sequences are LGHNT and FRNRAP. The CDR3 runs 16 residues. Trimming left V 0 bases short and J 2 bases short, with 12 bases between. The chain links TRBV12-5 to TRBJ2-3; D not resolved. This TCR came from a male donor with multiple myeloma. The sample here was PBMCs, taken in a trial of ipilimumab plus nivolumab as post-transplant consolidation. The CDR3: CASGLVLSTYTDTQYF. CDR3 DNA sequence: TGTGCTAGTGGTTTGGTACTGTCGACTTACACAGATACGCAGTATTTT.